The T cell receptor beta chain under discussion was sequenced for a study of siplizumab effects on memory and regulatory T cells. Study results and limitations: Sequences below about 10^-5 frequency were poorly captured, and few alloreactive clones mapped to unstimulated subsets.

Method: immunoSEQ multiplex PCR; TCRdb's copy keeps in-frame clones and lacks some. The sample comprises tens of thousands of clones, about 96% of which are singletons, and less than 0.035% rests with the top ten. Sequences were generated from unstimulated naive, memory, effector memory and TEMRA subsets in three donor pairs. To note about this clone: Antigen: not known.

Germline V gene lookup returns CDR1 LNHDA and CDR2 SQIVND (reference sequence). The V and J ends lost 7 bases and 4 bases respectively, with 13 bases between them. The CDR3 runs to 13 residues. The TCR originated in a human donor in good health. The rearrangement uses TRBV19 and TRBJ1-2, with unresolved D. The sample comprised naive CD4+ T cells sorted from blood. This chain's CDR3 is CASKPGDPYGYTF. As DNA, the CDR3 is TGTGCCAGTAAACCAGGCGACCCCTATGGCTACACCTTC.